The source of this TCR beta chain is a study of blood T cell repertoires in COVID-19. Study information: Spain, Italy and the United States supplied samples that represented acute and convalescent COVID-19.

Profiled with immunoSEQ multiplex PCR; TCRdb holds only in-frame clones, not every one. The sample includes approximately 50,000 clones, about 77% of them seen just once. From germline, CDR1 is SEHNR and CDR2 FQNEAQ (reference sequence). The CDR3 is 15 amino acids. The V end lost 1 base, the J end lost 0 bases, and 9 bases lay between the germline ends. The sample holds a few counts of this clone. The TCR sequence derives from a man aged 65 to 79 with active or convalescent COVID-19. Sample: peripheral blood. The chain joins TRBV7-9 to TRBJ1-1; a possible D gene is TRBD1 (5 bases). The CDR3 DNA is TGTGCCAGCAGCTTAGGACAGCCATTGAACACTGAAGCTTTCTTT. Protein product: CASSLGQPLNTEAFF.